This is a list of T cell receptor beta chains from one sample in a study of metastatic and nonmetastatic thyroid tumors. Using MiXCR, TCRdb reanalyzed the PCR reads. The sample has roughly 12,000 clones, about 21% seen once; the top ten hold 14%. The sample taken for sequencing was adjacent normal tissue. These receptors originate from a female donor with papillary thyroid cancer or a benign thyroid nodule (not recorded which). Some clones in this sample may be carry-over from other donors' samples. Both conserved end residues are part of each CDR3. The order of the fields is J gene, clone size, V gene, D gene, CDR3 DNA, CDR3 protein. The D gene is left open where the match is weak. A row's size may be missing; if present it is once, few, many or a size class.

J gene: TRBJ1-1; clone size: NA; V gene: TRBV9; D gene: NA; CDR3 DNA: TGTGCCAGCAGCGTAACCGCTTTTTCGACAGGCGTCAGCTTT; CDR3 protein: CASSVTAFSTGVSF
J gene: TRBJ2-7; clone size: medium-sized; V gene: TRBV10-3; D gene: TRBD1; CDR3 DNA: TGTGCCATCACCAGGGACAGGAAAGACTACGAGCAGTACTTC; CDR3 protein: CAITRDRKDYEQYF
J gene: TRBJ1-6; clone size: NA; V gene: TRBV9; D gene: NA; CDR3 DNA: TGTGCCAGCAGCGTAGACGGACAGCCAAATTCACCCCTCCACTTT; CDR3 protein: CASSVDGQPNSPLHF
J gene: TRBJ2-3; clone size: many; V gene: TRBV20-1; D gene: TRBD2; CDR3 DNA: TGCAGTGCTACCACGACTAGCGGGGCGGGTGTAGCAGATACGCAGTATTTT; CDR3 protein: CSATTTSGAGVADTQYF
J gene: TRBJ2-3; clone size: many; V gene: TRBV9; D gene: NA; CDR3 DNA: TGTGCCAGCAGCGTGTGGGGGGGCACAGATACGCAGTATTTT; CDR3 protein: CASSVWGGTDTQYF
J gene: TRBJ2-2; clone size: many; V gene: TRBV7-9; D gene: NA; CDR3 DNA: TGTGCCAGCAGCTTGGATGGCACCGGGGAGCTGTTTTTT; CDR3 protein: CASSLDGTGELFF
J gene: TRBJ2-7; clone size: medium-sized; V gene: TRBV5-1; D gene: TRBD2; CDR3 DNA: TGCGCCAGCAGTCGGACTAGCGGGGGCCACGAGCAGTACTTC; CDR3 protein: CASSRTSGGHEQYF
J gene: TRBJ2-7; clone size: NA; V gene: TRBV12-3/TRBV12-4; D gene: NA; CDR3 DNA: TGTGCCAGCATTTTATTACAGGGTGGGCACGAGCAGTACTTC; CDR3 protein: CASILLQGGHEQYF
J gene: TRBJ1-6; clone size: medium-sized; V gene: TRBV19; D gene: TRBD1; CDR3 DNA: TGTGCCAGTAGTATGAAGGGGGCCTTACATTCACCCCTCCACTTT; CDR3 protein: CASSMKGALHSPLHF
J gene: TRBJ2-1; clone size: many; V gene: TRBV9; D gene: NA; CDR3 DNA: TGTGCCAGCAGCGTAGGGGCAGGACACCGGCCGTTCTTC; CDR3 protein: CASSVGAGHRPFF
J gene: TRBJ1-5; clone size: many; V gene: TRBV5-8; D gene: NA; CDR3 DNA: TGTGCCAGCAGCTTCGCAGCCCCAGGGCTGCCCCAGCATTTT; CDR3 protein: CASSFAAPGLPQHF
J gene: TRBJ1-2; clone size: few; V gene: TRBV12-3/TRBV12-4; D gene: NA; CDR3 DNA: TGTGCCGTAGGACACCCTAACTATGGCTACACCTTC; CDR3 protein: CAVGHPNYGYTF
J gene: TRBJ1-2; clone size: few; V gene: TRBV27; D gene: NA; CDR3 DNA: TGTGCCAGCGGGCGCAGCCCTACTATAGATGGCTACACCTTC; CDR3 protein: CASGRSPTIDGYTF
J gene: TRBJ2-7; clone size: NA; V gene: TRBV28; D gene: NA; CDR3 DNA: TGTGCCAGCAGTTTACCAGTAAGTAACGAGCAGTACTTC; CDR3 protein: CASSLPVSNEQYF
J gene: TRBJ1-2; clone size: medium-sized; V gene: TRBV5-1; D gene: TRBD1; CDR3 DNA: TGCGCCAGCAGCCCAGGGGGCGCGGCGGGCTACACCTTC; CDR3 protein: CASSPGGAAGYTF
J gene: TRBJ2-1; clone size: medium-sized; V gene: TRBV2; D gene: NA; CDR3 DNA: TGTGCCAGCAGTAGAAATGAGCAGTTCTTC; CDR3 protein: CASSRNEQFF
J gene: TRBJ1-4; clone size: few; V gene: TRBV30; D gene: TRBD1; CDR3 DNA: TGTGCCTGGAGGAGGCGGGGGACAGGGCCTTTTAATGAAAAACTGTTTTTT; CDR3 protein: CAWRRRGTGPFNEKLFF
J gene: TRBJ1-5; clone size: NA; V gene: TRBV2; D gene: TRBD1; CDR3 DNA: TGTGCCAGCAGTGAACAGGGGGTTGGCCAGCATTTT; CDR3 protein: CASSEQGVGQHF